This T cell receptor (beta chain) was recovered during a study of cytotoxic CD8 clonotypes in ibrutinib-treated CLL. The CDR3 loop spans 14 amino acids. Trimming shortened V by 1 base and J by 6 bases, and 13 bases separated the two germline ends. Germline assignment: CDR1 SGHTA and CDR2 FQGTGA. Here immunoSEQ multiplex PCR was the method, and the copy in TCRdb shows in-frame clones only, minus some. Found here are roughly 250,000 clones, 60% to 75% of them singletons; the top ten hold roughly 15%. In regard to this clone: Its cognate antigen is unknown.

Study conclusions and caveats: Private clonotypes, not public ones, expanded at ibrutinib response.

This specimen consisted of PBMCs, obtained after 24 months of ibrutinib treatment. The sequence was collected from a human donor with chronic lymphocytic leukemia. V is TRBV7-3 and J is TRBJ2-7; D remains ambiguous. The CDR3 protein is CASSLSHSSTEQYF. CDR3 nucleotides: TGTGCCAGCAGCTTAAGCCACTCGTCTACCGAGCAGTACTTC.